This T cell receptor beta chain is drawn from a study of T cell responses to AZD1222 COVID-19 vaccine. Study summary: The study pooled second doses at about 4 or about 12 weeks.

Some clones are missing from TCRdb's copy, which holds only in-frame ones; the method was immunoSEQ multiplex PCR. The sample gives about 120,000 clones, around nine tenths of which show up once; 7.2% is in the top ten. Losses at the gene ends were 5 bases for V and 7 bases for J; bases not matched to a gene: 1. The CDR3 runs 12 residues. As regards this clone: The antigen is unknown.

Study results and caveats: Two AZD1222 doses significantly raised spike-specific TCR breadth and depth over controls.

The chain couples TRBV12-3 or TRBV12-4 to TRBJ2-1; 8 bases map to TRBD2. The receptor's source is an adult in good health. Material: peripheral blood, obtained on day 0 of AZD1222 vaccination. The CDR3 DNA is TGTGCCAGCAGTACTAGCGGAAATGAGCAGTTCTTC. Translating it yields CASSTSGNEQFF.